The following is a T cell receptor beta chain sequence with its context. The sample is drawn from a study of blood T cell repertoires in COVID-19. Study overall: Some COVID-19 samples were acute and others convalescent; all came from the United States, Italy and Spain. The cDNA or gDNA used as material had been derived from T cells, B-cell-depleted T cells, or PBMCs.

Germline CDR1 is SGHTA and CDR2 is FQGTGA. V was clipped by 5 bases and J by 5 bases; unmatched bases: 18. The CDR3 is 18 residues long. Original handling: It was from reference gene primer amplification that nucleated cell counts were estimated. Only in-frame clones appear in the TCRdb table, and some are missing; sequencing was by immunoSEQ multiplex PCR. V, J and clone size are taken as reported in that table, and D and trimming were inferred from the DNA itself. This table has 120,000 to 150,000 clones, 85% to 90% appearing once. The rearrangement uses TRBV7-3 and TRBJ2-5, with 9 bases fitting TRBD2. Sequenced input: peripheral blood. The sequence was obtained from a woman between 50 and 59 years old with active or convalescent COVID-19. This CDR3 reads CASSPKRLAGRNGETQYF. Here the CDR3 DNA reads TGTGCCAGCAGCCCCAAGAGGCTAGCGGGGCGAAACGGGGAGACCCAGTACTTC.